This T cell receptor (beta chain) is drawn from a study of OX40 agonist ivuxolimab in advanced cancers. Study-wide findings and caveats: With doses of 0.1-3.0 mg/kg, partial responders showed among the lowest clonal expansion. In the 0.1 to 3.0 mg/kg range, CD4+ and CD8+ blood T cells had expanded clonally by week 6.

Germline-derived CDR1 and CDR2 are MRHNA and SNTAGT. This CDR3 spans 15 amino acids. Trimming removed 0 bases at V and 1 base at J, with 6 bases between. This table comes from immunoSEQ multiplex PCR, and its TCRdb copy is limited to in-frame clones, with some not included. The table lists 50,000 to 65,000 clones, 85% to 95% of them singletons, with about 9.3% in the top ten. Regarding this clone: Its specificity is unknown.

The sequence was obtained from an adult with an advanced solid tumor such as melanoma, head and neck, liver or kidney cancer. The J gene is TRBJ2-2, the V gene TRBV6-4, with D unresolved. The sequenced sample was CD4+ or CD8+ T cells sorted from blood, obtained in a trial of the OX40 agonist ivuxolimab. CDR3 DNA: TGTGCCAGCAGTGACTCCGCAGGGAACACCGGGGAGCTGTTTTTT. Protein sequence: CASSDSAGNTGELFF.